This T cell receptor beta chain was captured in a study of T cells in Graves' hyperthyroidism and ophthalmopathy. Across the whole study: Peripheral blood sampling occurred at initial diagnosis, before any treatment.

It was RNA transcripts that yielded the amplified TCR beta CDR3 regions. Primed by the HTBI set, a first-round RT-PCR was run on the TCR CDR3. Each CDR3 protein gets one entry after TCRdb re-called the multiplex PCR reads with MiXCR. The data show approximately 400,000 distinct CDR3 sequences, with approximately 19% seen just once and 3% to 4.5% held by the top ten. This clonotype has at least ten counts. Germline V gene lookup returns CDR1 SQVTM and CDR2 ANQGSEA. Trimming took 3 bases from V and 5 from J, leaving 11 bases between them. This CDR3 comprises 13 residues. Specimen: blood. The source of this sequence is a woman between 18 and 29 years old with Graves' hyperthyroidism. This sequence joins TRBV29-1 and TRBJ1-5, with TRBD1 as a possible D gene (5 bases). CDR3 DNA sequence: TGCAGCGTTGACGCCGGGACGGATCAGCCCCAGCATTTT. This translates into CSVDAGTDQPQHF. Complete variable domain (other parts from reference TRBV29-1 and TRBJ1-5): SAVISQKPSRDICQRGTSLTIQCQVDSQVTMMFWYRQQPGQSLTLIATANQGSEATYESGFVIDKFPISRPNLTFSTLTVSNMSPEDSSIYLCSVDAGTDQPQHFGDGTRLSIL.